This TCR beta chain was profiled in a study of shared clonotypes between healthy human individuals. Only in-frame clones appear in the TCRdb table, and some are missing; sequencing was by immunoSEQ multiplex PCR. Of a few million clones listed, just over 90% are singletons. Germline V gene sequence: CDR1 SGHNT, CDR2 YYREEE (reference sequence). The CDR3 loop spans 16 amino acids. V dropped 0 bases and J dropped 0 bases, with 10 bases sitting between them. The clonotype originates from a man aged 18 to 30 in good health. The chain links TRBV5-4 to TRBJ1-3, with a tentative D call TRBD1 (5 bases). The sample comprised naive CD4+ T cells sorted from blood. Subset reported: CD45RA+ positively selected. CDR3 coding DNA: TGTGCCAGCAGCTTGGATGGGGGGAACTCTGGAAACACCATATATTTT. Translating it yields CASSLDGGNSGNTIYF.